A selection of T cell receptor beta chains follows, all from one sample in a study of CD4 T cells in relation to SARS-CoV-2 and coronaviruses. Sequenced by immunoSEQ multiplex PCR; TCRdb stores in-frame clones only, minus some. In the table there are about 36,000 clones, about 86% of which are singletons. These receptors' targets are unknown. Input material: naive CD4+ T cells from PBMCs, cultured in vitro. The source is an adult with COVID-19. Each CDR3 is given with its conserved first and last residue. The D gene is left open where the match is weak. Some rows have no size entry. The others give once, few or many, or a class for an expanded clone.

d_gene,abundance,v_gene,j_gene,CDR3aa,CDR3nt
TRBD1,few,TRBV28,TRBJ2-7,CASRGNRGPSSYEQYF,TGTGCCAGCAGGGGAAACAGGGGGCCAAGCTCCTACGAGCAGTACTTC
NA,NA,TRBV3-1/TRBV3-2,TRBJ2-3,CASSHTRARDTSTDTQYF,TGTGCCAGCAGCCATACCAGGGCTAGAGACACTAGCACAGATACGCAGTATTTT
TRBD2,NA,TRBV18,TRBJ2-3,CASSELAGNTDTQYF,TGTGCCAGCTCAGAACTAGCGGGAAACACAGATACGCAGTATTTT
NA,NA,TRBV28,TRBJ1-2,CASSLVGGQGYTF,TGTGCCAGCAGTTTGGTCGGGGGGCAGGGCTACACCTTC
TRBD1,once,TRBV5-1,TRBJ2-7,CASSPGQGASEQYF,TGCGCCAGCAGCCCGGGACAGGGGGCGAGTGAGCAGTACTTC
NA,NA,TRBV11-2,TRBJ2-1,CASSLAYRVPYNEQFF,TGTGCCAGCAGCTTAGCTTACAGGGTCCCCTACAATGAGCAGTTCTTC
NA,once,TRBV28,TRBJ2-2,CASSGGGGNTGELFF,TGTGCCAGCAGTGGAGGGGGGGGGAACACCGGGGAGCTGTTTTTT
NA,NA,TRBV7-2,TRBJ1-3,CASSALTGNTIYF,TGTGCCAGCAGCGCCCTGACAGGAAACACCATATATTTT
TRBD1,NA,TRBV28,TRBJ2-7,CASSSRSRTGGDEQYF,TGTGCCAGCAGTTCCCGTAGTCGGACAGGGGGCGACGAGCAGTACTTC
TRBD2,NA,TRBV24-1,TRBJ2-1,CATSDLTGSGTSGNNEQFF,TGTGCCACCAGTGATTTGACAGGATCCGGGACTAGCGGGAACAATGAGCAGTTCTTC
TRBD1,NA,TRBV4-1,TRBJ2-7,CASSQDATGRDEQYF,TGCGCCAGCAGCCAAGACGCGACAGGGCGTGACGAGCAGTACTTC
TRBD1,NA,TRBV6-6,TRBJ2-7,CASRDRSFYEQYF,TGTGCCAGCAGGGACAGGAGCTTCTACGAGCAGTACTTC
NA,NA,TRBV30,TRBJ1-3,CAWSSGRNSGNTIYF,TGTGCCTGGAGTAGTGGCCGGAACTCTGGAAACACCATATATTTT
NA,NA,TRBV2,TRBJ2-7,CASSPTYEQYF,TGTGCCAGCAGTCCTACCTACGAGCAGTACTTC
TRBD1,few,TRBV7-9,TRBJ1-1,CASSWTGNTEAFF,TGTGCCAGCAGCTGGACAGGGAACACTGAAGCTTTCTTT
NA,NA,TRBV2,TRBJ1-1,CASSERGMDTEAFF,TGTGCCAGCAGTGAGAGAGGAATGGACACTGAAGCTTTCTTT
TRBD1,NA,TRBV28,TRBJ1-4,CAIAGDRREKLFF,TGTGCCATCGCGGGGGACAGGAGAGAAAAACTGTTTTTT
NA,NA,TRBV11-2,TRBJ1-2,CASSRTSGISPYGYTF,TGTGCCAGCAGCCGGACCTCGGGTATATCCCCCTATGGCTACACCTTC
NA,NA,TRBV30,TRBJ2-7,CAWSGGATSEQYF,TGTGCCTGGAGTGGGGGGGCTACGAGTGAGCAGTACTTC
NA,NA,TRBV5-1,TRBJ2-5,CATRGTPTRRETQYF,TGCGCCACCAGAGGGACACCGACTAGAAGGGAGACCCAGTACTTC
NA,NA,TRBV2,TRBJ2-7,CATQFQGSSYEQYF,TGTGCCACCCAGTTCCAGGGGTCCTCCTACGAGCAGTACTTC
NA,NA,TRBV29-1,TRBJ2-5,CSVTGTLGETQYF,TGCAGCGTTACAGGTACCCTTGGGGAGACCCAGTACTTC
NA,NA,TRBV27,TRBJ2-2,CASSLFSVSSYPGELFF,TGTGCCAGCAGTTTATTTTCGGTATCGAGTTACCCCGGGGAGCTGTTTTTT
TRBD1,NA,TRBV4-1,TRBJ1-4,CASSQQGADEKLFF,TGCGCCAGCAGCCAACAGGGGGCGGACGAAAAACTGTTTTTT
TRBD1,NA,TRBV28,TRBJ2-3,CASSLRGSTDTQYF,TGTGCCAGCAGTCTCAGGGGGAGCACAGATACGCAGTATTTT
NA,NA,TRBV28,TRBJ1-5,CASSFGGRRFGPQHF,TGTGCCAGCAGTTTCGGTGGCAGGCGGTTTGGGCCCCAGCATTTT
TRBD2,once,TRBV27,TRBJ2-7,CASSSGAGPYEQYF,TGTGCCAGCAGTTCCGGAGCGGGACCCTACGAGCAGTACTTC
NA,NA,TRBV15,TRBJ2-5,CATSEQGQETQYF,TGTGCCACCAGCGAGCAGGGACAAGAGACCCAGTACTTC
TRBD2,NA,TRBV6-4,TRBJ2-7,CATVVERLAGGRYEQYF,TGTGCCACCGTGGTAGAAAGACTAGCGGGAGGGCGGTACGAGCAGTACTTC
NA,NA,TRBV15,TRBJ2-7,CATSSTSESYEQYF,TGTGCCACCAGCAGCACCTCAGAGTCCTACGAGCAGTACTTC
TRBD1,NA,TRBV24-1,TRBJ2-2,CATREGTGDTGELFF,TGTGCCACCAGAGAGGGGACAGGGGACACCGGGGAGCTGTTTTTT
TRBD2,NA,TRBV7-2,TRBJ2-3,CASSLQRDSGTQYF,TGTGCCAGCAGCTTGCAGCGGGATAGCGGTACGCAGTATTTT
NA,NA,TRBV12-2,TRBJ2-5,CASRLVRGIQETQYF,TGTGCAAGTCGCTTAGTTCGAGGGATCCAAGAGACCCAGTACTTC
NA,NA,TRBV15,TRBJ2-3,CATSRTGRTDTQYF,TGTGCCACCAGCAGGACAGGACGCACAGATACGCAGTATTTT
NA,NA,TRBV29-1,TRBJ1-5,CSVEKDSNQPQHF,TGCAGCGTTGAAAAGGACAGCAATCAGCCCCAGCATTTT
TRBD2,NA,TRBV7-3,TRBJ2-1,CASSPLAGGASEQFF,TGTGCCAGCAGCCCCCTAGCGGGAGGCGCTAGTGAGCAGTTCTTC
TRBD2,NA,TRBV15,TRBJ2-1,CATSREREANEQFF,TGTGCCACCAGCAGAGAGCGGGAGGCCAATGAGCAGTTCTTC
NA,NA,TRBV28,TRBJ2-2,CASRGTGNTGELFF,TGTGCCAGCAGGGGGACGGGGAACACCGGGGAGCTGTTTTTT
NA,NA,TRBV2,TRBJ1-5,CASSLRLDQPQHF,TGTGCCAGCAGCCTTAGGTTAGATCAGCCCCAGCATTTT
TRBD2,NA,TRBV6-1,TRBJ2-3,CASSESGSGTDTQYF,TGTGCCAGCAGTGAAAGCGGGAGCGGCACAGATACGCAGTATTTT
NA,NA,TRBV7-2,TRBJ2-3,CASSWDPRRADTQYF,TGTGCCAGCAGTTGGGACCCCCGGAGGGCAGATACGCAGTATTTT
NA,NA,TRBV11-2,TRBJ2-3,CASSLGALGGLSTDTQYF,TGTGCCAGCAGCTTAGGGGCGCTGGGGGGGCTGAGCACAGATACGCAGTATTTT
NA,NA,TRBV5-6,TRBJ1-2,CASRLGQSNYGYTF,TGTGCCAGCAGGCTTGGCCAGTCTAACTATGGCTACACCTTC
NA,NA,TRBV30,TRBJ2-5,CAWSVLWPETQYF,TGTGCCTGGAGTGTATTGTGGCCGGAGACCCAGTACTTC
TRBD2,NA,TRBV10-3,TRBJ2-3,CATSGTLSTDTQYF,TGTGCCACCAGCGGGACCCTTAGCACAGATACGCAGTATTTT
NA,NA,TRBV6-4,TRBJ2-1,CASSASESNEQFF,TGTGCCAGCAGTGCTAGCGAGAGCAATGAGCAGTTCTTC
NA,once,TRBV6-5,TRBJ1-4,CASSYRRDTAQKLFF,TGTGCCAGCAGTTACAGACGGGACACCGCCCAAAAACTGTTTTTT
NA,NA,TRBV5-1,TRBJ2-7,CASSNLGQKPIAYEQYF,TGCGCCAGCAGCAACCTAGGACAGAAACCAATCGCCTACGAGCAGTACTTC